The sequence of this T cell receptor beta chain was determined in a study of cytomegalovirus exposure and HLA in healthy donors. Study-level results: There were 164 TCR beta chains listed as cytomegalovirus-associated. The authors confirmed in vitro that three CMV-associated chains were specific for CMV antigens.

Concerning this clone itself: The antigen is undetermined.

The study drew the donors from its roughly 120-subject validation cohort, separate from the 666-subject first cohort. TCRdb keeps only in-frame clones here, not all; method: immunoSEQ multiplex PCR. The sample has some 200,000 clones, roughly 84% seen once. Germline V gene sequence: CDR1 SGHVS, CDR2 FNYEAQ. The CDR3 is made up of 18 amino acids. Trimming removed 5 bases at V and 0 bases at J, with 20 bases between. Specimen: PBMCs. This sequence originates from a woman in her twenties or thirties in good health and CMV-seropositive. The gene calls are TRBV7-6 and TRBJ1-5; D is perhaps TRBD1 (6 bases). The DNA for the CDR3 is TGTGCCAGCAGCCCGGGGGGCAGTAAGAGCTATAGCAATCAGCCCCAGCATTTT. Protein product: CASSPGGSKSYSNQPQHF.